The clone carrying this TCR beta chain was observed at least ten times. What it recognizes is unknown. The data are from a study of T cells after yellow fever vaccination. V shed 4 bases and J shed 9 bases, with 16 bases lying between them. Germline CDR1 is MGHDK and CDR2 is SYGVNS. There are 14 residues in the CDR3. TCRdb re-analysed the 5' RACE reads in MiXCR, keeping a single row per CDR3 protein. The sample holds some 220,000 distinct CDR3 sequences, under 3.5% seen once. Study results and caveats: Any FACS-sorted repertoire could hold abundant clonotypes that contaminate it from the bulk population. Clonotype sharing between CD4 and CD8 compartments was small.

The source of this sequence is a man aged 18 to 30 who received the YFV17D yellow fever vaccine. The sequences come from CD4+ T cells sorted from PBMCs, collected 10 days after the yellow fever booster vaccination. The V gene is TRBV25-1, the J gene TRBJ2-1; perhaps TRBD2 as D (5 bases). CDR3 sequence reads: CASSALSGMGEQFF. In nucleotides, the CDR3 is TGTGCCAGCAGTGCGCTTTCGGGGATGGGTGAGCAGTTCTTC.